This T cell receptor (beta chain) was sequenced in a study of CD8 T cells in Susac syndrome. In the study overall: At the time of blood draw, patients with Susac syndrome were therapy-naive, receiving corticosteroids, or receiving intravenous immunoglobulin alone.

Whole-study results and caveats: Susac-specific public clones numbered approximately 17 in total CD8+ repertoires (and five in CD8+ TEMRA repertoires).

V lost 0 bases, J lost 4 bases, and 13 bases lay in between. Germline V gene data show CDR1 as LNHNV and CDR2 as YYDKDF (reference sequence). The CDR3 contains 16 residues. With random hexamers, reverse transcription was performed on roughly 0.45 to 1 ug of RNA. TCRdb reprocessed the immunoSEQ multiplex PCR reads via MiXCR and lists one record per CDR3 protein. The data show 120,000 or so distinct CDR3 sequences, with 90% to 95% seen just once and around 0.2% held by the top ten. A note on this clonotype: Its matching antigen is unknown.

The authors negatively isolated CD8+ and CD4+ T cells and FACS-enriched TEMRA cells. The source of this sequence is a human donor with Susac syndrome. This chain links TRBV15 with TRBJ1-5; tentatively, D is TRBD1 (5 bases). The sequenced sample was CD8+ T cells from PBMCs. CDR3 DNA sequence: TGTGCCACCAGCAGAGAGACGGGCGAGGGGAATCAGCCCCAGCATTTT. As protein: CATSRETGEGNQPQHF.